The present TCR beta chain was sequenced within a study of long-term antiretroviral therapy in people with HIV. About the research overall: It was about a decade after the earliest samples that the 2015 immediate-ART recommendation appeared. Study results and caveats: Clones that had undergone expansion before ART dominated the repertoire at all time points.

On this clone itself: The target antigen is unknown.

From germline, CDR1 is SEHNR and CDR2 FQNEAQ (reference sequence). Trimming removed 5 bases from V and 0 bases from J, with 19 bases in between. The CDR3 extends over 17 amino acids. Version v3.0 of the immunoSEQ assay ran at survey level. Using immunoSEQ multiplex PCR, the repertoire was profiled, and TCRdb retains in-frame clones only, with some absent. This table has some 22,000 clones, around nine tenths appearing once. The source is a man in his sixties with HIV. The sequenced sample was unsorted PBMCs, obtained 2.3 years after starting antiretroviral therapy. J is TRBJ1-1 and V is TRBV7-9; perhaps TRBD1 as D (5 bases). CDR3 amino acids: CASSPGTLADMNTEAFF. The CDR3 coding sequence is TGTGCCAGCAGCCCCGGGACGTTGGCCGACATGAACACTGAAGCTTTCTTT.